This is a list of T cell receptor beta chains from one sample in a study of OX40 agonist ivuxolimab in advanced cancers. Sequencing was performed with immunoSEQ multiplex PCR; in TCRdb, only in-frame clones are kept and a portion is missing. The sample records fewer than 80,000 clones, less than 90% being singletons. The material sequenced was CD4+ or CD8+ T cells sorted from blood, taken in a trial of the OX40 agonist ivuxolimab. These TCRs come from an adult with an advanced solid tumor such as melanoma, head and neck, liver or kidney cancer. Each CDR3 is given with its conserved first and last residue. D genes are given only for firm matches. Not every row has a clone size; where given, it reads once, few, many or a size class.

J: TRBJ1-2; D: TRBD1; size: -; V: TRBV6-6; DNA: TGTGCCAGCATACCAGGGACAGCCGACCGTAACTATGGCTACACCTTC; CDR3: CASIPGTADRNYGYTF
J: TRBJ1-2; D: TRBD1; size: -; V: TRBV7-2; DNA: TGTGCCAGCAGCTTAGGCAGGGGGAACTATGGCTACACCTTC; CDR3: CASSLGRGNYGYTF
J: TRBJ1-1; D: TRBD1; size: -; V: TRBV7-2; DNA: TGTGCCAGCAGCACAGGGACAGGGTTGACGGAAGCTTTCTTT; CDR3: CASSTGTGLTEAFF
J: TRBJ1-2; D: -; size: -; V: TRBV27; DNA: TGTGCCAGCAGTTCGAACAGCGCGGGACCCCTGCACCTCTACACCTTC; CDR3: CASSSNSAGPLHLYTF
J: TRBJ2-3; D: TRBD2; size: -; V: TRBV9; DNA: TGTGCCAGCAGCGTAGCTACAGCGGGGGCACTCACAGATACGCAGTATTTT; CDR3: CASSVATAGALTDTQYF
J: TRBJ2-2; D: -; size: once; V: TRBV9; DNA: TGTGCCAGCAGCCCCGGGACTGCTACCGGGGAGCTGTTTTTT; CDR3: CASSPGTATGELFF
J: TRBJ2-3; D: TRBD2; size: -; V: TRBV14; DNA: TGTGCCAGCAGCCAGTCTAGCGGGCGACGAGGGCGGGTTACGCAGTATTTT; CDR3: CASSQSSGRRGRVTQYF
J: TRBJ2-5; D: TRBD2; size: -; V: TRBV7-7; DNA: TGTGCCAGCAGTTCGGGGACTAGCGGGGGGCAAGAGACCCAGTACTTC; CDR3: CASSSGTSGGQETQYF
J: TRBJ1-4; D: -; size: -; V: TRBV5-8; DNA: TGTGCCAGCAGCCTTCGGGCAACTAATGAAAAACTGTTTTTT; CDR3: CASSLRATNEKLFF
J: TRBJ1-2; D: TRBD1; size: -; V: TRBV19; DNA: TGTGCCAGTGGTCAGGACAGGGGGCGCGGCTATGGCTACACCTTC; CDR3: CASGQDRGRGYGYTF
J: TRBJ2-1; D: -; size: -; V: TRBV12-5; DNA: TGTGCTAGTGCCACCCCCAGGGCCGGCTCCTACAATGAGCAGTTCTTC; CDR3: CASATPRAGSYNEQFF
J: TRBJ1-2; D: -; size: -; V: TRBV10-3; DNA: TGTGCCATCGCCCTCCCCGAGGGAGGAAACTATGGCTACACCTTC; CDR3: CAIALPEGGNYGYTF
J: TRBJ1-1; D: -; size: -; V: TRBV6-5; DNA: TGTGCCAGCAGTTACGGTCACCGTGACACTGAAGCTTTCTTT; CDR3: CASSYGHRDTEAFF
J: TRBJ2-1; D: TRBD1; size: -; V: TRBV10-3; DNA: TGTGCCATCAGTGAACGGGACAGGGGAACGGACAATGAGCAGTTCTTC; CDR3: CAISERDRGTDNEQFF
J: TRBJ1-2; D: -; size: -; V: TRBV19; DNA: TGTGCCAGTAGTACGGGGAGGAATAACTATGGCTACACCTTC; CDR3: CASSTGRNNYGYTF
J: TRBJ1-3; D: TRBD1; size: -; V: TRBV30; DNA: TGTGCCTGGAGGCCCCAGGGGGCTGGAAACACCATATATTTT; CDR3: CAWRPQGAGNTIYF
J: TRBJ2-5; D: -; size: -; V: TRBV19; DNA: TGTGCCAGTAGTATAGAGTGGGGGGGCGAGACCCAGTACTTC; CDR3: CASSIEWGGETQYF
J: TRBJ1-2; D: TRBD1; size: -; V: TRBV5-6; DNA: TGTGCCAGCCACGGGGACGGGACAGGGGGCGGCTATGGCTACACCTTC; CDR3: CASHGDGTGGGYGYTF
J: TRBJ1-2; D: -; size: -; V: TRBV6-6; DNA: TGTGCCAGCGCGGCAGAACCCGGGGATGGCTACACCTTC; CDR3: CASAAEPGDGYTF
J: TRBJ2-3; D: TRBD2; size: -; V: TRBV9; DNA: TGTGCCAGCAGCCCAAAACTAGCGGGGGCGTCGGATACGCAGTATTTT; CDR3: CASSPKLAGASDTQYF
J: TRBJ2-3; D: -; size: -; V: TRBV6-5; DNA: TGTGCCAGCAGGTCCCATTCAGATACGCAGTATTTT; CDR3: CASRSHSDTQYF
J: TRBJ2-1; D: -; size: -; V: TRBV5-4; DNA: TGTGCCGGCAGCTTCCGGGCAAGCTCCTACAATGAGCAGTTCTTC; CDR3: CAGSFRASSYNEQFF
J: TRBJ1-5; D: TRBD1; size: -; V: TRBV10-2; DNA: TGCGCCAGCAGTGAGTCGATAAGGGGGCGAGGACAGCCCCAGCATTTT; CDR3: CASSESIRGRGQPQHF
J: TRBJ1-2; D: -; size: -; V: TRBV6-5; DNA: TGTGCCAGCAGCAATCCAGGGCTATATGGCTACACCTTC; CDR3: CASSNPGLYGYTF
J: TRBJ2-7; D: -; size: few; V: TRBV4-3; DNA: TGCGCCAGCAGCGAACAGGGTTATCTCGACTACGAGCAGTACTTC; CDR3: CASSEQGYLDYEQYF
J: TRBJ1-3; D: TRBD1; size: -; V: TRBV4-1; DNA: TGCGCCAGCAGCCGCGGACAGGGTACTGGAAACACCATATATTTT; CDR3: CASSRGQGTGNTIYF
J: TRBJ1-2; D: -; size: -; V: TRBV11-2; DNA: TGTGCCAGCAGCGACGAGGCCTTTATCCCAATAGACACCTTC; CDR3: CASSDEAFIPIDTF
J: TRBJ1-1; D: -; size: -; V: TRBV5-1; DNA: TGCGCCAGCAGCCCCTCAGGGGACTTGAACACTGAAGCTTTCTTT; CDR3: CASSPSGDLNTEAFF
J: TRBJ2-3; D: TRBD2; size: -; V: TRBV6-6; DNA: TGTGCCAGCAGTGGGACTACTGATACGCAGTATTTT; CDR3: CASSGTTDTQYF
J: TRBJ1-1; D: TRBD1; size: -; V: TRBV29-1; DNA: TGCAGCGTTGAAGTCACAGGGGTAGCTGAAGCTTTCTTT; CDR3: CSVEVTGVAEAFF
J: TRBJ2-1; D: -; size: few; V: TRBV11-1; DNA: TGTGCCAGCAGCTTAGCCGTGGGACTGGCATCCTACAATGAGCAGTTCTTC; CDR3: CASSLAVGLASYNEQFF
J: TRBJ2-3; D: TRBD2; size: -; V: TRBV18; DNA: TGTGCCAGCTCAAGCACTAGCGGGGGGGCCTCGGGAGATACGCAGTATTTT; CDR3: CASSSTSGGASGDTQYF
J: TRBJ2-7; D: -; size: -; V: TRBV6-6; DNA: TGTGCCAGCAGTTCCGAAATAGGGGTGCAAGGCGAGCAGTACTTC; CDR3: CASSSEIGVQGEQYF
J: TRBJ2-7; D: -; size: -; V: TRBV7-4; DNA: TGTGCCAGCAGCTTAGATGGGGGAACCTACGAGCAGTACTTC; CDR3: CASSLDGGTYEQYF
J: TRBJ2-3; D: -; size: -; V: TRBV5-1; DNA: TGCGCCAGCAGCTTGGGAGAGAGCACAGATACGCAGTATTTT; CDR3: CASSLGESTDTQYF
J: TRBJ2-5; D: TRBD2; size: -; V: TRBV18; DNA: TGTGCCAGCTCAACTACTCTTAGCGGGGGCCAAGAGACCCAGTACTTC; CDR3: CASSTTLSGGQETQYF
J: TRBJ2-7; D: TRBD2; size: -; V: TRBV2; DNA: TGTGCCAGCAGTGAAGCGCCGGGGACTAGCGGGGGTCGCCTCTACGAGCAGTACTTC; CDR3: CASSEAPGTSGGRLYEQYF
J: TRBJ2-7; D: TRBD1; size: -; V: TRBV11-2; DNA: TGTGCCAGCAGCTTAGGGGGACAGAACTACGAGCAGTACTTC; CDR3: CASSLGGQNYEQYF
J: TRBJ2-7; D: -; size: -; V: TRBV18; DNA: TGTGCCAGCTCACCACCGGTCTCGAGATACGAGCAGTACTTC; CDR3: CASSPPVSRYEQYF
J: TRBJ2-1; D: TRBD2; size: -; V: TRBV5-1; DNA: TGCGCCAGCAGTCGAACAGCGGGGAATAACCCGAATGAGCAGTTCTTC; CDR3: CASSRTAGNNPNEQFF
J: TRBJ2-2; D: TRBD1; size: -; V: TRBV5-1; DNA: TGCGCCAGCAGCTTGGGGGACAGTTCAACCGGGGAGCTGTTTTTT; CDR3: CASSLGDSSTGELFF
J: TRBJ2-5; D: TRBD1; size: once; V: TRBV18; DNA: TGTGCCAGCTCACCACGCAGACAGGGGACAGAGACCCAGTACTTC; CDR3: CASSPRRQGTETQYF
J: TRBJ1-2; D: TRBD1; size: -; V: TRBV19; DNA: TGTGCCAGTAGTGCGGACAGGCATGGCTACACCTTC; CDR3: CASSADRHGYTF
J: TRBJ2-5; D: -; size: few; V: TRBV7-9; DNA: TGTGCCAGCAGCCCAAGAGAGACCCAGTACTTC; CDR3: CASSPRETQYF
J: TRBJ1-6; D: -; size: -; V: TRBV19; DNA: TGTGCCAGCCGGACGGGGAGCTCCTATAATTCACCCCTCCACTTT; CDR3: CASRTGSSYNSPLHF